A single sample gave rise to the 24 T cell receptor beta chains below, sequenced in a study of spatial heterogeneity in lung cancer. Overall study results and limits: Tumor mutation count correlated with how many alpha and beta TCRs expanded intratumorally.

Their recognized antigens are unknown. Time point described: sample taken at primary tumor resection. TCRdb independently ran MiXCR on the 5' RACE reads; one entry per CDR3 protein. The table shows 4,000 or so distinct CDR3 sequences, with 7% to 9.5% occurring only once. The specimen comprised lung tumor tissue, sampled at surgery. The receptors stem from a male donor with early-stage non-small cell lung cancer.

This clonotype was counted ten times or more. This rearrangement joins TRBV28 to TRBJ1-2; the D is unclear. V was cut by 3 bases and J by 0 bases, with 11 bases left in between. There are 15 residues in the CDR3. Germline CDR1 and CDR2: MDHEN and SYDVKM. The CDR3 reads CASSFVGPTNYGYTF. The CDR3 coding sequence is TGTGCCAGCAGTTTTGTTGGACCCACTAACTATGGCTACACCTTC.

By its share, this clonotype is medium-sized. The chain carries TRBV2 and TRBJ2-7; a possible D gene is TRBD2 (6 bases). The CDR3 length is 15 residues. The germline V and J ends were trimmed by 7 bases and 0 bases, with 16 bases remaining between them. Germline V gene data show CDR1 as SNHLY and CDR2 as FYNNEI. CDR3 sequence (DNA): TGTGCCAGCAATCCCATTAGCGGCGGCTCCTACGAGCAGTACTTC. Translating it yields CASNPISGGSYEQYF.

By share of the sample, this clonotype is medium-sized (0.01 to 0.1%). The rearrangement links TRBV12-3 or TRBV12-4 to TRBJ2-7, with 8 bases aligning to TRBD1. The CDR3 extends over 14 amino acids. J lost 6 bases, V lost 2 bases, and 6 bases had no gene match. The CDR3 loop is CASSLQGAFFEQYF. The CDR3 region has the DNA TGTGCCAGCAGTTTACAGGGGGCCTTTTTCGAGCAGTACTTC.

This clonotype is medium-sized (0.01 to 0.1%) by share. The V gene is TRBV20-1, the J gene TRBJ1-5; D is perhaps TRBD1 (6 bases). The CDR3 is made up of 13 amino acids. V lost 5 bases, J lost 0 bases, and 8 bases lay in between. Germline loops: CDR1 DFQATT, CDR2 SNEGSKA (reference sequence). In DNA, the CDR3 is TGCAGTGCTGGGGACACTAGCAATCAGCCCCAGCATTTT. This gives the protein CSAGDTSNQPQHF.

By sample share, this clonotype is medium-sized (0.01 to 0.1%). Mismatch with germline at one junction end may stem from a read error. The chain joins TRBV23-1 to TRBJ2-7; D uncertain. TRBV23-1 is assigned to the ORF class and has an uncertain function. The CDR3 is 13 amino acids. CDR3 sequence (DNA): TGCGCCAGCAGTCTAAAGTGGCGTGGTCCTCTTGACTTC. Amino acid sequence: CASSLKWRGPLDF.

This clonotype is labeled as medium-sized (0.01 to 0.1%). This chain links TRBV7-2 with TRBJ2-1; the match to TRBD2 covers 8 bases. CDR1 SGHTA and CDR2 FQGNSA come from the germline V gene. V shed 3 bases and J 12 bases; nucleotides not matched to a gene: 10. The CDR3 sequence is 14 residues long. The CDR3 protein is CASSFQLAAGGQFF. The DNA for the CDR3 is TGTGCCAGCAGCTTCCAACTAGCGGCCGGCGGGCAGTTCTTC.

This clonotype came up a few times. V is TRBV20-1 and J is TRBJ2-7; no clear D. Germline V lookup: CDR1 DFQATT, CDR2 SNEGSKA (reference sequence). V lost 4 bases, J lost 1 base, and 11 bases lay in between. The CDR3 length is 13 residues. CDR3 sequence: CSATIVPSYEQYF. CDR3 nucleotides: TGCAGTGCTACCATAGTCCCATCCTACGAGCAGTACTTC.

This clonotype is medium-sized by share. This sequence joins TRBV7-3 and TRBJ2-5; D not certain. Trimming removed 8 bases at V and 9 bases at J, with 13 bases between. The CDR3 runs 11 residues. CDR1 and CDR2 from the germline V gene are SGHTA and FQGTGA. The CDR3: CASGWVVPQYF. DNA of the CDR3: TGTGCCAGCGGCTGGGTCGTGCCCCAGTACTTC.

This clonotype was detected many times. The CDR3 sequence: CASFLPGNTEAFF. The CDR3 region has the DNA TGTGCCAGCTTTCTGCCAGGGAACACTGAAGCTTTCTTT. The chain uses TRBV18 and TRBJ1-1; D gene unclear. The CDR3 is 13 amino acids. Trimming stripped 7 bases from V and 1 base from J, with 10 bases between. Germline CDR1 reads KGHSH; CDR2 reads LQKENI.

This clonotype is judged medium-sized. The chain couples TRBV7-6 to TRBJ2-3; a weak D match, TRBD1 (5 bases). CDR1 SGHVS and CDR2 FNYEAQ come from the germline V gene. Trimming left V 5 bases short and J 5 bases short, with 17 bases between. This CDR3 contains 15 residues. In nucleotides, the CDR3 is TGTGCCAGCAGCCCCCTTGGGGCCCGAGTAGATACGCAGTATTTT. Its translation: CASSPLGARVDTQYF.

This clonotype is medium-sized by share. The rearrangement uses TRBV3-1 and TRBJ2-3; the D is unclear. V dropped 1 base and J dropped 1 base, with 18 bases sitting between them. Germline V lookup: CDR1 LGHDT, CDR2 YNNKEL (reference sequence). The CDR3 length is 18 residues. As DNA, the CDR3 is TGTGCCAGCAGCCAAGGAAGGTCGGATAAAACAGGCACAGATACGCAGTATTTT. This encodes CASSQGRSDKTGTDTQYF.

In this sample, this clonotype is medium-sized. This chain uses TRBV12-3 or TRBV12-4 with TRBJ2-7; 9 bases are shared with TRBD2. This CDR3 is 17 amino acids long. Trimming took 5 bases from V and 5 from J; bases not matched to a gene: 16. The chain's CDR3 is CASSPLISGRAVDEQYV. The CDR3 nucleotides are TGTGCCAGCAGTCCCCTAATTAGCGGGAGAGCGGTCGACGAGCAGTACGTC.

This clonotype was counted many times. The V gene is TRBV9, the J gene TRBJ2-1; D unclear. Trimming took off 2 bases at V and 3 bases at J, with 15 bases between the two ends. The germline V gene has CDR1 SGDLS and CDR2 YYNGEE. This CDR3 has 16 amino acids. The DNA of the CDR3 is TGTGCCAGCAGCGTCCCGTGGACCTCCAACTACAATGAGCAGTTCTTC. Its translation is CASSVPWTSNYNEQFF.

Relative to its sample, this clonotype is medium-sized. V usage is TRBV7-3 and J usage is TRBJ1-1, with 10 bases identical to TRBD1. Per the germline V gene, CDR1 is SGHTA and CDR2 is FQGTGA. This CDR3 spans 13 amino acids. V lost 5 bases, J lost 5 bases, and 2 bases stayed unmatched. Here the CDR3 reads CASSRTGGTEAFF. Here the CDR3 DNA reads TGTGCCAGCAGCCGGACAGGGGGAACTGAAGCTTTCTTT.

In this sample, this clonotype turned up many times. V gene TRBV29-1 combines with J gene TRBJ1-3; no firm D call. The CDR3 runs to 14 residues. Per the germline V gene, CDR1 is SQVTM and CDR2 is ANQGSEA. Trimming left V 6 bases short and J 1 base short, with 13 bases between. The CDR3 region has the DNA TGCAGCGTATCCTGGACGTCTTCTGGAAACACCATATATTTT. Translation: CSVSWTSSGNTIYF.

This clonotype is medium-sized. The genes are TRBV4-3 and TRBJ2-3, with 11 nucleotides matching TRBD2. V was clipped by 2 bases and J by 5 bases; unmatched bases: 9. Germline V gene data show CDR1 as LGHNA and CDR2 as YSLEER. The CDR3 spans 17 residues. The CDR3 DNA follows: TGCGCCAGCAGCCAAATTTATAGCGGGAGGGCGGAAGATACGCAGTATTTT. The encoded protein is CASSQIYSGRAEDTQYF.

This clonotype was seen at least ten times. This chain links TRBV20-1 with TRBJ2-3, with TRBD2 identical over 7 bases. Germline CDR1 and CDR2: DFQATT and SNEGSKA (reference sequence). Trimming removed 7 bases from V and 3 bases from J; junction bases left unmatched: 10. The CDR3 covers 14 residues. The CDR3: CSVYGSGITDTQYF. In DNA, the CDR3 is TGCAGTGTATACGGGAGCGGGATAACAGATACGCAGTATTTT.

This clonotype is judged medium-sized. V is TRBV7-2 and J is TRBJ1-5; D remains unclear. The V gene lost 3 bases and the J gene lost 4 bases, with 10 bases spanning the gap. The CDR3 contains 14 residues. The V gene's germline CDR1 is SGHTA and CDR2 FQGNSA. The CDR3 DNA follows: TGTGCCAGCAGCTTTAAGGGTCGGAATCAGCCCCAGCATTTT. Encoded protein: CASSFKGRNQPQHF. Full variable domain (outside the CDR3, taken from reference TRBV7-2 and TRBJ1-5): GAGVSQSPSNKVTEKGKDVELRCDPISGHTALYWYRQSLGQGLEFLIYFQGNSAPDKSGLPSDRFSAERTGGSVSTLTIQRTQQEDSAVYLCASSFKGRNQPQHFGDGTRLSIL.

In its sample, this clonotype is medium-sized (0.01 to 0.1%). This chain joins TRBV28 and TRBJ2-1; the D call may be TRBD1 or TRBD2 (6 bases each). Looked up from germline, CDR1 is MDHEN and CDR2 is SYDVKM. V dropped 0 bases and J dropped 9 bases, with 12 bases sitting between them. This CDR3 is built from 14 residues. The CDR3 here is CASSLWGGHLEQFF. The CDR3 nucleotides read TGTGCCAGCAGTTTATGGGGGGGCCATCTTGAGCAGTTCTTC.

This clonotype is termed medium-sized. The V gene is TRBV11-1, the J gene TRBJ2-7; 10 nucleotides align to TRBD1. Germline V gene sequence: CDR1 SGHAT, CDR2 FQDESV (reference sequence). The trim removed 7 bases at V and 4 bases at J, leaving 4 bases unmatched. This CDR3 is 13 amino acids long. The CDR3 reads CASKGQGVYEQYF. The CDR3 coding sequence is TGTGCCAGCAAAGGACAGGGGGTTTACGAGCAGTACTTC.

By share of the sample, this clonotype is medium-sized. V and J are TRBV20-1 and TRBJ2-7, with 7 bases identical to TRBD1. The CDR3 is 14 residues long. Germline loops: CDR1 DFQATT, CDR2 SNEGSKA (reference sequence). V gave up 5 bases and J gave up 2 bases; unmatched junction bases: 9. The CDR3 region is CSARPGQSAYEQYF. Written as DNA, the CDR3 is TGCAGTGCTCGACCGGGACAGTCAGCCTACGAGCAGTACTTC.

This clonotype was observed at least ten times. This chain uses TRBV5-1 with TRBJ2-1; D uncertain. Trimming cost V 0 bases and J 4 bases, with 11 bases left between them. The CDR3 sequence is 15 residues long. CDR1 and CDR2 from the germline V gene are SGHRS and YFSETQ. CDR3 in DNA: TGCGCCAGCAGCTTGGAGCAACTTTTATACAATGAGCAGTTCTTC. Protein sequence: CASSLEQLLYNEQFF.

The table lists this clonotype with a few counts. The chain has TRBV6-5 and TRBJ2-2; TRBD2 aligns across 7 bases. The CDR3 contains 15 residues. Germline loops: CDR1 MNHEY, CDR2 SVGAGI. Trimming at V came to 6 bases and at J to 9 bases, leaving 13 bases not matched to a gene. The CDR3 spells CASSTGTTGIRELFF. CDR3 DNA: TGTGCCAGCAGCACCGGGACTACCGGAATCCGGGAGCTGTTTTTT.

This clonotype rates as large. CDR3: CSAKTRADQETQYF. The CDR3 DNA follows: TGCAGTGCCAAAACCAGGGCCGACCAAGAGACCCAGTACTTC. The V and J genes are TRBV20-1 and TRBJ2-5; D may be TRBD1 (5 bases). This CDR3 is built from 14 residues. V lost 6 bases and J 0 bases, leaving 14 bases between the germline ends. Germline-derived CDR1 and CDR2 are DFQATT and SNEGSKA (reference sequence).